Below, one T cell receptor (beta chain) is given with its context. Its target is unknown. A much bigger clone sits one base away, suggesting this may be a read error. This specimen belongs to a study of T cells in Graves' hyperthyroidism and ophthalmopathy. This CDR3 comprises 13 residues. Germline CDR1 DFQATT, CDR2 SNEGSKA (reference sequence). From RNA transcripts, TCR beta CDR3 regions were amplified. The HTBI primer set served for first-round RT-PCR of the TCR CDR3. TCRdb recomputed calls from the multiplex PCR reads with MiXCR, one row per CDR3 protein. The sample consists of some 530,000 distinct CDR3 sequences, about 20% of them appearing once. PBMCs stemmed from less than 13 ml fresh peripheral blood. Study results and caveats: Before onset, ophthalmopathy was predicted by the model a median around 6 months earlier.

The source of this sequence is a woman aged 65 to 85 with Graves' ophthalmopathy. V usage is TRBV20-1 and J usage is TRBJ1-1, with D perhaps matching TRBD1 (5 bases). Sample: blood. DNA for the CDR3: TGCGGTGCTAGGGGTTCCCCGGGAACTGAAGCTTTCTTT. The encoded protein is CGARGSPGTEAFF.